One sample yielded the 24 T cell receptor beta chains listed below, sequenced in a study of T cells in Graves' hyperthyroidism and ophthalmopathy. Template material for amplifying TCR beta CDR3 regions consisted of RNA transcripts. Initially, a first-round RT-PCR of the TCR CDR3 employed the HTBI primer set. TCRdb re-analysed the multiplex PCR reads in MiXCR, keeping a single row per CDR3 protein. The data hold approximately 430,000 distinct CDR3 sequences, with 15% to 18% observed a single time. Sequencing was done on a sample of blood. Source of these receptors: a woman aged 18-35 years with Graves' hyperthyroidism.

This clonotype was recorded many times. The J gene is TRBJ2-7, the V gene TRBV12-3 or TRBV12-4, with D perhaps matching TRBD1 (5 bases). V was trimmed by 6 bases and J by 0 bases, leaving 18 bases between them. This CDR3 is built from 16 residues. The CDR3: CASSLQRGYPSYEQYF. As DNA, the CDR3 is TGTGCCAGCAGCCTCCAAAGGGGCTACCCCTCCTACGAGCAGTACTTC.

This clonotype has at least ten counts. The chain employs TRBV10-3 and TRBJ2-2; D is undetermined. The CDR3 totals 16 residues. Per germline, CDR1 ENHRY and CDR2 SYGVKD. The V end lost 0 bases, the J end lost 0 bases, and 8 bases lay between the germline ends. In DNA form, the CDR3 reads TGTGCCATCAGTGAGTCTCTTGCGTCGAACACCGGGGAGCTGTTTTTT. Translated, it gives CAISESLASNTGELFF.

This clonotype was counted many times. The chain uses TRBV5-1 and TRBJ2-4; D is tentatively TRBD1 or TRBD2 (5 bases each). Per the germline V gene, CDR1 is SGHRS and CDR2 is YFSETQ. V was pared by 2 bases and J by 1 base, with 7 bases between. This CDR3 comprises 14 residues. CDR3 in DNA: TGCGCCAGCAGCTTAGGGACGGCCAAAAACATTCAGTACTTC. It translates to CASSLGTAKNIQYF.

This clonotype has ten or more counts. This sequence joins TRBV20-1 and TRBJ1-6, with 7 bases lining up with TRBD1. The CDR3 consists of 17 residues. Germline CDR1 is DFQATT and CDR2 is SNEGSKA (reference sequence). After removal of 3 bases from V and 0 bases from J, the junction contained 8 bases not matched to a gene. CDR3 loop: CSARGEWTGSYNSPLHF. The CDR3 nucleotides read TGCAGTGCTAGGGGCGAATGGACAGGCTCCTATAATTCACCCCTCCACTTT.

This clonotype was counted many times. This sequence joins TRBV30 and TRBJ2-5; tentatively, D is TRBD2 (6 bases). This CDR3 has 15 residues. Germline CDR1 is GTSNPN and CDR2 is SVGIG (reference sequence). The ends were cut back, 3 bases at V and 5 bases at J, with 19 bases in the middle. In nucleotides, the CDR3 is TGTGCCTGGAGAGAACGGGACTCCCAATGGGAGACCCAGTACTTC. Translated, it gives CAWRERDSQWETQYF.

This clonotype was seen many times. This chain joins TRBV7-2 and TRBJ2-3; the match to TRBD1 covers 7 bases. Trimming removed 1 base from V and 11 bases from J; junction bases left unmatched: 12. The germline CDR1 and CDR2 sequences are SGHTA and FQGNSA. CDR3 size: 15 residues. The CDR3 DNA reads as TGTGCCAGCAGCTTAGAGGGGGCTGGGGCCCGCATGCAGTATTTT. As protein: CASSLEGAGARMQYF.

This clonotype appeared many times. The chain links TRBV6-2 or TRBV6-3 to TRBJ2-3; D possibly corresponds to TRBD2 (5 bases). The CDR3 runs 15 residues. Per germline, CDR1 MNHEY and CDR2 SVGEGT. V lost 7 bases and J 1 base, leaving 15 bases between the germline ends. CDR3 sequence reads: CASTSGYWGTDTQYF. The CDR3 DNA reads as TGTGCCAGCACCAGCGGCTACTGGGGCACAGATACGCAGTATTTT.

This clonotype has a count of ten or more. The rearrangement links TRBV11-2 to TRBJ2-1; D call uncertain. Germline V lookup: CDR1 SGHAT, CDR2 FQNNGV. The CDR3 is 12 amino acids. Trimming stripped 0 bases from V and 10 bases from J, with 7 bases between. The CDR3 is CASSLDRAEQFF. The CDR3 DNA is TGTGCCAGCAGCTTAGACCGGGCCGAGCAGTTCTTC.

At least ten counts were recorded for this clonotype. V is TRBV29-1 and J is TRBJ2-7; D unresolved. Trimming stripped 1 base from V and 2 bases from J, with 6 bases between. Germline CDR1 SQVTM, CDR2 ANQGSEA. This CDR3 has 12 amino acids. For the CDR3, the DNA is TGCAGCGTTGAAGGCGGCGCCTACGAGCAGTACTTC. Its translation is CSVEGGAYEQYF.

This clonotype was detected ten times or more. The chain uses TRBV28 and TRBJ2-7; 8 nucleotides agree with TRBD2. J was trimmed by 1 base and V by 3 bases; bases with no gene match: 5. The CDR3 length is 15 residues. Germline values: CDR1 MDHEN, CDR2 SYDVKM. CDR3 in amino acids: CASSFVAGGSYEQYF. DNA for the CDR3: TGTGCCAGCAGTTTTGTGGCGGGGGGATCCTACGAGCAGTACTTC.

This clonotype was recorded many times. V gene TRBV20-1 combines with J gene TRBJ2-2, with 8 nucleotides matching TRBD2. CDR3 length equals 14 residues. The V and J ends lost 5 bases and 0 bases, in that order; junction bases with no gene match: 2. Germline CDR1 reads DFQATT; CDR2 reads SNEGSKA (reference sequence). The CDR3 bases are TGCAGTGCTTCGACTAGCGCGAACACCGGGGAGCTGTTTTTT. Translation: CSASTSANTGELFF.

This clonotype was observed at least ten times. This chain joins TRBV12-3 or TRBV12-4 and TRBJ2-4, with TRBD1 identical over 9 bases. This CDR3 is 17 amino acids long. Trimming removed 2 bases from V and 1 base from J; junction bases left unmatched: 6. The CDR3 DNA reads TGTGCCAGCAGTTTAACGGGACAGGGAGCGGCCAAAAACATTCAGTACTTC. This sequence encodes CASSLTGQGAAKNIQYF.

There are many counts of this clonotype. The V and J genes are TRBV3-1 and TRBJ1-1; tentatively, D is TRBD1 (6 bases). The CDR3 is 16 amino acids. V lost 1 base and J lost 5, with 17 bases in between. The germline V gene encodes CDR1 LGHDT and CDR2 YNNKEL (reference sequence). The CDR3 here is CASSQVPPGAETEAFF. In DNA, the CDR3 is TGTGCCAGCAGCCAAGTGCCCCCAGGGGCAGAAACTGAAGCTTTCTTT. Complete variable domain (other parts from reference TRBV3-1 and TRBJ1-1): DTAVSQTPKYLVTQMGNDKSIKCEQNLGHDTMYWYKQDSKKFLKIMFSYNNKELIINETVPNRFSPKSPDKAHLNLHINSLELGDSAVYFCASSQVPPGAETEAFFGQGTRLTVV.

There are many counts of this clonotype. This chain connects TRBV20-1 to TRBJ2-5; TRBD1 matches at 10 bases. V lost 6 bases and J lost 4; bases outside the gene matches: 5. This CDR3 spans 13 amino acids. From germline, CDR1 is DFQATT and CDR2 SNEGSKA (reference sequence). CDR3 bases: TGCAGTGCGGGACAGGGGCGGGGAGAGACCCAGTACTTC. This codes for CSAGQGRGETQYF.

Concerning this clonotype: This may be a read error, as it is one base from a much larger clone. The DNA for the CDR3 is TGTGTCAGCAGCTTAAGTGCGTTAGCCAAAAACATTCAGTACTTC. Translating it yields CVSSLSALAKNIQYF. The J gene is TRBJ2-4, the V gene TRBV7-9, with unresolved D. In germline, CDR1 is SEHNR, CDR2 FQNEAQ (reference sequence). The CDR3 contains 15 residues.

V gene TRBV20-1 combines with J gene TRBJ2-1, with TRBD1 identical over 10 bases. CDR3 length: 17 residues. V trimming: 0 bases; J trimming: 6 bases; junction bases outside the gene matches: 11. The V gene's germline CDR1 is DFQATT and CDR2 SNEGSKA (reference sequence). The CDR3 bases are TGCAGTGCTAGAGAAACAGCCGGGACAGGGGATTTCAATGAGCAGTTCTTC. Translating it yields CSARETAGTGDFNEQFF.

This clonotype was seen ten or more times. The chain couples TRBV11-3 to TRBJ2-2, with D uncertain. The CDR3 contains 15 residues. From germline, CDR1 is SGHNT and CDR2 YENEEA. V lost 5 bases and J lost 1, with 11 bases in between. The CDR3, as DNA: TGTGCCAGCAGCGTAATTCAAGGGAACACCGGGGAGCTGTTTTTT. Its protein product is CASSVIQGNTGELFF.

Ten or more counts support this clonotype. J is TRBJ1-2 and V is TRBV10-3; tentatively, D is TRBD1 (5 bases). The V gene lost 2 bases and the J gene lost 4 bases, with 14 bases spanning the gap. Germline V lookup: CDR1 ENHRY, CDR2 SYGVKD. The CDR3 is 15 residues long. The CDR3 here is CAISELATVSYGYTF. The CDR3 DNA follows: TGTGCCATCAGTGAGCTAGCGACAGTTAGCTATGGCTACACCTTC.

The chain combines TRBV25-1 with TRBJ2-6, with 7 bases fitting TRBD1. Germline V gene data show CDR1 as MGHDK and CDR2 as SYGVNS. The CDR3 covers 16 residues. J lost 2 bases, V lost 2 bases, and 3 bases had no gene match. Written as DNA, the CDR3 is TGTGCCAGCAGTGAAACAAGGGGGCCTGGGGCCAACGTCCTGACTTTC. The encoded protein is CASSETRGPGANVLTF.

This clonotype has only a few counts. V and J are TRBV6-1 and TRBJ1-2, with a weak D call TRBD1 (5 bases). CDR3 length: 15 residues. Trimming took 8 bases from V and 4 from J, leaving 20 bases between them. Germline loops: CDR1 MNHNS, CDR2 SASEGT. CDR3 sequence: CASSLYMGGVYGYTF. The CDR3 nucleotides are TGTGCCAGCTCCCTATATATGGGGGGGGTCTATGGCTACACCTTC.

This clonotype was detected only a few times. This sequence joins TRBV3-1 and TRBJ2-5; TRBD2 aligns across 9 bases. The germline gives CDR1 LGHDT, CDR2 YNNKEL (reference sequence). Unmatched junction bases numbered 10, after V lost 1 base and J lost 4 bases. CDR3 length: 17 amino acids. The CDR3 here is CASSQGAGGGARETQYF. The CDR3 DNA reads as TGTGCCAGCAGCCAAGGCGCGGGAGGGGGCGCAAGAGAGACCCAGTACTTC.

This clonotype was recorded many times. This chain uses TRBV4-1 with TRBJ2-5; TRBD2 might be the D (5 bases). Trimming shortened V by 5 bases and J by 1 base, and 17 bases separated the two germline ends. This CDR3 region has 16 residues. The V gene's germline CDR1 is MGHRA and CDR2 YSYEKL. The CDR3 loop is CASSTPGRRGQETQYF. In nucleotides, the CDR3 is TGCGCCAGCAGCACTCCGGGCCGTCGGGGCCAAGAGACCCAGTACTTC.

This clonotype has a count of ten or more. The rearrangement joins TRBV7-9 to TRBJ2-7; 9 bases line up with TRBD1. In germline, CDR1 is SEHNR, CDR2 FQNEAQ (reference sequence). After removal of 5 bases from V and 4 bases from J, the junction contained 9 bases not matched to a gene. This CDR3 is 15 amino acids long. CDR3: CASSPGQGFGYEQYF. As DNA, the CDR3 is TGTGCCAGCAGCCCGGGACAGGGATTCGGGTACGAGCAGTACTTC.

The sample holds many counts of this clonotype. The chain links TRBV20-1 to TRBJ1-1; D ambiguous. Per the germline V gene, CDR1 is DFQATT and CDR2 is SNEGSKA (reference sequence). V lost 0 bases, J lost 2 bases, and 10 bases lay in between. The CDR3 runs 14 residues. The CDR3: CSARELQLNTEAFF. The CDR3 nucleotides read TGCAGTGCTAGAGAGTTACAGCTCAACACTGAAGCTTTCTTT.